This TCR beta chain was profiled in a study of early T cells in non-severe SARS-CoV-2 infection. Across the study: Unsorted whole blood bulk RNA was sequenced, with unpaired chains.

This clonotype was seen a handful of times. What it binds is unknown. Attachment of unique molecular identifiers to individual cDNA molecules was performed. One entry per CDR3 protein, called by TCRdb with MiXCR from the 5' RACE reads. Here the sample spans about 64,000 distinct CDR3 sequences, approximately 11% being singletons. Study observations and caveats: Comparison of clonotypes with VDJdb favored anti-spike CD8 responses while missing private and CD4 specificities.

CDR1 is SGHRS and CDR2 is YFSETQ in the germline V gene. This CDR3 comprises 15 residues. The V gene end was trimmed by 3 bases and the J gene end by 7 bases; junction bases not matched to a gene: 9. This chain joins TRBV5-1 and TRBJ1-2; the match to TRBD1 covers 10 bases. The specimen was whole blood, collected at baseline. The TCR sequence derives from an adult who was a healthcare worker with PCR-confirmed SARS-CoV-2 infection or an uninfected control (not recorded which). The CDR3 DNA reads TGCGCCAGCAGCTCTCCGGGACAGGGGTATGGTGGCTACACCTTC. Translation gives CASSSPGQGYGGYTF.